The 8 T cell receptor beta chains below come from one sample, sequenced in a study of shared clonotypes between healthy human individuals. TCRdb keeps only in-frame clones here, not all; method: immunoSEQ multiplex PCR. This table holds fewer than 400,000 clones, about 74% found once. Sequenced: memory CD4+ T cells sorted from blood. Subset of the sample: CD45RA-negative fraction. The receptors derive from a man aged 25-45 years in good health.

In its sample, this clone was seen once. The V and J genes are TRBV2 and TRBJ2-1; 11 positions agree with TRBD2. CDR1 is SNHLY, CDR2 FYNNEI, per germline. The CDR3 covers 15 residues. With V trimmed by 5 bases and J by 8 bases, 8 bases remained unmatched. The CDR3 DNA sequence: TGTGCCAGCAGTCGACTAGCGGGAATGGAAGATGAGCAGTTCTTC. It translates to CASSRLAGMEDEQFF.

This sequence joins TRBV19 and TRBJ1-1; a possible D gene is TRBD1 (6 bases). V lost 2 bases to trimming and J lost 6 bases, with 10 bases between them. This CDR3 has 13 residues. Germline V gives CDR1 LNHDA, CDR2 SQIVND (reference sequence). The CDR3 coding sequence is TGTGCCAGTAGTATAAGAGGGGGAGCTGAAGCTTTCTTT. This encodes CASSIRGGAEAFF.

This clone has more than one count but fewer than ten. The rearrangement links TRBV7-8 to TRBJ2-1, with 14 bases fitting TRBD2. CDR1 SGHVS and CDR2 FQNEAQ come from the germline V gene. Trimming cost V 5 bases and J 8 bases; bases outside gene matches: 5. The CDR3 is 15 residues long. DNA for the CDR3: TGTGCCAGCAGCCCGACTAGCGGGAGGGTCGATGAGCAGTTCTTC. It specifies CASSPTSGRVDEQFF.

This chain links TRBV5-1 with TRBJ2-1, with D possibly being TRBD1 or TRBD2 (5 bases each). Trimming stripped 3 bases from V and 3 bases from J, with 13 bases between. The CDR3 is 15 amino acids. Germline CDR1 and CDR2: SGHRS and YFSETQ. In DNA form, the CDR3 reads TGCGCCAGCAGCTCGATGGGACCTAACTACAATGAGCAGTTCTTC. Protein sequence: CASSSMGPNYNEQFF.

CDR3 in DNA: TGTGCCAGCAGCTTAGTGGTTTTGGGGGGTGAAGCTTTCTTT. It encodes CASSLVVLGGEAFF. The chain has TRBV7-2 and TRBJ1-1, with TRBD1 as a possible D gene (5 bases). In germline, CDR1 is SGHTA, CDR2 FQGNSA. V gave up 1 base and J gave up 7 bases, with 13 bases separating them. The CDR3 covers 14 residues. The whole variable domain, filled in from reference TRBV7-2 and TRBJ1-1, reads GAGVSQSPSNKVTEKGKDVELRCDPISGHTALYWYRQSLGQGLEFLIYFQGNSAPDKSGLPSDRFSAERTGGSVSTLTIQRTQQEDSAVYLCASSLVVLGGEAFFGQGTRLTVV.

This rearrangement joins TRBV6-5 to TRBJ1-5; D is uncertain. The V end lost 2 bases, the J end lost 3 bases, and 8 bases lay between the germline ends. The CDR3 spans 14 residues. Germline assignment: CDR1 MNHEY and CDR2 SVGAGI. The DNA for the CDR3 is TGTGCCAGCAGTTACAGAGGGAACAATCAGCCCCAGCATTTT. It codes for CASSYRGNNQPQHF.

The DNA for the CDR3 is TGTGCCAGTAGTATACACCAAGCGGGAGGGCTGTTTTTT. It yields the protein CASSIHQAGGLFF. The chain has TRBV19 and TRBJ2-2, with TRBD2 matching over 9 bases. The germline V gene has CDR1 LNHDA and CDR2 SQIVND (reference sequence). The CDR3 spans 13 residues. V trimming: 2 bases; J trimming: 13 bases; junction bases outside the gene matches: 5. Full variable domain (missing parts from reference TRBV19 and TRBJ2-2): DGGITQSPKYLFRKEGQNVTLSCEQNLNHDAMYWYRQDPGQGLRLIYYSQIVNDFQKGDIAEGYSVSREKKESFPLTVTSAQKNPTAFYLCASSIHQAGGLFFGEGSRLTVL.

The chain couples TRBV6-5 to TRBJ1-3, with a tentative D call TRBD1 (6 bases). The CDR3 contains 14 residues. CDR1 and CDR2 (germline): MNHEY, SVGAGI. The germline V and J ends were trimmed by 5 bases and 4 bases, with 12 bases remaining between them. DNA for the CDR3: TGTGCCAGCAGTGGGGACATTTCCGGAAACACCATATATTTT. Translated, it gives CASSGDISGNTIYF.